These 14 T cell receptor beta chains share one sample of origin, sequenced in a study of cytomegalovirus exposure and HLA in healthy donors. PCR primers comprised 60 Vbeta and 13 Jbeta primers. Method: immunoSEQ multiplex PCR; TCRdb's copy keeps in-frame clones and lacks some. The sample records some 42,000 clones, 45% to 65% being singletons. The sequenced sample consisted of PBMCs. The source of these receptors is a human donor in good health.

This clone has only a few counts. The chain combines TRBV25-1 with TRBJ2-5; 13 bases map to TRBD2. The CDR3 totals 15 residues. Germline lookup yields CDR1 MGHDK and CDR2 SYGVNS. V lost 4 bases and J lost 7; bases outside the gene matches: 6. DNA of the CDR3: TGTGCCAGCAGTGCCGGGACTAGCGGGGCCGCGACCCAGTACTTC. It translates to CASSAGTSGAATQYF.

The V gene is TRBV7-9, the J gene TRBJ2-3, with 8 bases fitting TRBD1. Trimming at V came to 5 bases and at J to 4 bases, leaving 8 bases not matched to a gene. The length of the CDR3 is 15 residues. Per germline, CDR1 SEHNR and CDR2 FQNEAQ (reference sequence). The CDR3 sequence is CASSLWTGSADTQYF. In DNA form, the CDR3 reads TGTGCCAGCAGCCTCTGGACAGGGTCGGCAGATACGCAGTATTTT.

The chain recombines TRBV18 with TRBJ1-2, with 8 bases aligning to TRBD1. After removal of 1 base from V and 4 bases from J, the junction contained 8 bases not matched to a gene. Germline CDR1 is KGHSH and CDR2 is LQKENI. The length of the CDR3 is 16 residues. DNA of the CDR3: TGTGCCAGCTCACCACGTGGACAGGGTGCCTTCTATGGCTACACCTTC. The encoded protein is CASSPRGQGAFYGYTF.

This clone was observed a handful of times. The chain employs TRBV15 and TRBJ2-5, with 10 bases matching TRBD2. This CDR3 contains 16 residues. Germline V gene lookup returns CDR1 LNHNV and CDR2 YYDKDF (reference sequence). With V trimmed by 3 bases and J by 4 bases, 8 bases remained unmatched. For the CDR3, the DNA is TGTGCCACCAGCAGTGCTGGACTAGCGGCTGCAGAGACCCAGTACTTC. It yields the protein CATSSAGLAAAETQYF.

The chain carries TRBV7-3 and TRBJ2-7; weak D call: TRBD2 (7 bases). CDR3 length equals 15 residues. Deletions cut 4 bases from V and 6 bases from J, with 19 bases between. CDR1 is SGHTA and CDR2 is FQGTGA in the germline V gene. CDR3 DNA: TGTGCCAGCAGCTCAACCCGGACAGCGGGAAGCGAGCAGTACTTC. Translated: CASSSTRTAGSEQYF.

The chain couples TRBV4-1 to TRBJ1-2; 11 bases map to TRBD1. Per germline, CDR1 MGHRA and CDR2 YSYEKL. The V and J ends lost 4 bases and 3 bases, in that order; junction bases with no gene match: 4. The CDR3 length is 15 residues. CDR3 coding DNA: TGCGCCAGCAGCCCAGGACAGGGGGCCGACTATGGCTACACCTTC. Amino acid sequence: CASSPGQGADYGYTF.

Points on this clone: Other DNA variants within this sample encode the same CDR3. This chain connects TRBV6-5 to TRBJ1-2; a possible D gene is TRBD1 (6 bases). This CDR3 region has 15 residues. CDR1 and CDR2 (germline): MNHEY, SVGAGI. Between the trimmed V and J ends, which lost 0 bases and 10 bases, there was a span of 18 bases. The DNA for the CDR3 is TGTGCCAGCAGTTACTCGAATAGGGGACACGGCTTCTACACCTTC. It yields the protein CASSYSNRGHGFYTF.

This clone was seen a few times. V usage is TRBV6-1 and J usage is TRBJ2-5; D uncertain. V dropped 4 bases and J dropped 1 base, with 4 bases sitting between them. The CDR3 loop spans 12 amino acids. The germline V gene encodes CDR1 MNHNS and CDR2 SASEGT. The CDR3 nucleotides read TGTGCCAGCAGTGCCAGCCAAGAGACCCAGTACTTC. Protein: CASSASQETQYF.

This clone has just one count. The rearrangement links TRBV18 to TRBJ1-5; D gene uncertain. V was pared by 3 bases and J by 6 bases, with 12 bases between. CDR1 and CDR2 (germline): KGHSH, LQKENI. This CDR3 region has 14 residues. CDR3 region: CASSPWSATQPQHF. For the CDR3, the DNA is TGTGCCAGCTCACCCTGGTCAGCGACTCAGCCCCAGCATTTT.

The chain couples TRBV7-9 to TRBJ1-2; no clear D gene. The CDR3 covers 15 residues. Trimming pared 5 bases from V and 3 bases from J, leaving 16 bases between. Germline-derived CDR1 and CDR2 are SEHNR and FQNEAQ (reference sequence). CDR3 bases: TGTGCCAGCAGCCGCTTGGGAGGGTGGGACTATGGCTACACCTTC. It codes for CASSRLGGWDYGYTF.

The CDR3 reads CATSPGDEKLFF. The CDR3, as DNA: TGTGCCACCAGTCCCGGGGATGAAAAACTGTTTTTT. The chain employs TRBV15 and TRBJ1-4, with D unresolved. This CDR3 comprises 12 residues. Germline CDR1 and CDR2: LNHNV and YYDKDF (reference sequence). Trimming cost V 6 bases and J 6 bases, with 8 bases left between them.

This clone was found a few times. The DNA for the CDR3 is TGTGCCAGCAGCTTACCGGGACTACAAAGCACAGATACGCAGTATTTT. This translates into CASSLPGLQSTDTQYF. The chain carries TRBV5-4 and TRBJ2-3; TRBD2 aligns across 7 bases. Germline CDR1 SGHNT, CDR2 YYREEE (reference sequence). V shed 2 bases and J 0 bases; nucleotides not matched to a gene: 6. The CDR3 is made up of 16 amino acids.

This clone was seen more than once but under ten times. The chain joins TRBV10-3 to TRBJ2-7; the match to TRBD1 covers 9 bases. The CDR3 spans 14 residues. Per the germline V gene, CDR1 is ENHRY and CDR2 is SYGVKD. V lost 8 bases, J lost 2 bases, and 7 bases stayed unmatched. The CDR3 spells CAIASGQGPYEQYF. As DNA, the CDR3 is TGTGCCATCGCCTCGGGACAGGGCCCCTACGAGCAGTACTTC.

In its sample, this clone was seen a few times. The chain carries TRBV19 and TRBJ2-6; a weak D match, TRBD1 (5 bases). The germline CDR1 and CDR2 sequences are LNHDA and SQIVND (reference sequence). V lost 9 bases to trimming and J lost 2 bases, with 11 bases between them. The CDR3 has 14 amino acids. The CDR3 loop reads CARVQGPGANVLTF. The DNA of the CDR3 is TGTGCCAGAGTTCAGGGTCCTGGGGCCAACGTCCTGACTTTC.